This record concerns one T cell receptor (beta chain) sequence. Its matching antigen is unknown. The data stem from a study of cytomegalovirus exposure and HLA in healthy donors. Overall study findings and caveats: Presence/absence analyses assumed roughly uniform sequencing depth across donors. In a later analysis, V- and J-gene trimming of beta chains associated with a DCLRE1C missense variant, replicated independently.

In the PCR, 60 Vbeta and 13 Jbeta primers were used. Assay: immunoSEQ multiplex PCR; the TCRdb copy retains only in-frame clones and omits some. The sample lists around 150,000 clones, over 70% occurring once. Material for sequencing was PBMCs. This sequence was found in a man younger than 45 in good health and CMV-seronegative.

For the CDR3, the DNA is TGTGCCACGTCCTCAGGGGCGAATCCTGGAAACACCATATATTTT. Amino acid sequence: CATSSGANPGNTIYF. The genes are TRBV2 and TRBJ1-3, with a tentative D call TRBD1 (6 bases). Germline V CDR1 and CDR2: SNHLY, FYNNEI. This CDR3 contains 15 residues. Trimming cost V 10 bases and J 2 bases, with 18 bases left between them. Based on the CDR3 plus reference TRBV2 and TRBJ1-3, the full variable domain is EPEVTQTPSHQVTQMGQEVILRCVPISNHLYFYWYRQILGQKVEFLVSFYNNEISEKSEIFDDQFSVERPDGSNFTLKIRSTKLEDSAMYFCATSSGANPGNTIYFGEGSWLTVV.